This TCR beta chain was identified during a study of spatial heterogeneity in lung cancer. Study-wide points: Approximate estimated coverage of tumor T cells amounted to approximately 6.8% for alpha and over 12% for beta chains. In tumors, expanded intratumoral alpha and beta TCR counts tracked mutation counts.

Every individual TCR cDNA molecule carried its own unique molecular identifier, which allowed correction of PCR and sequencing errors. TCRdb used MiXCR to reprocess the 5' RACE reads, holding one entry per CDR3 protein. Of about 5,100 distinct CDR3 sequences listed, 5% to 7.5% are singletons. Time point here: sample taken at primary tumor resection. A total of some 70 untreated early-stage non-small cell lung cancer patients served as donors. Unsorted whole RNA from tumor, nontumor lung or frozen PBMC underwent sequencing. The CDR3 covers 16 residues. V was pared by 6 bases and J by 0 bases, with 7 bases of the junction left unmatched. CDR1 is MDHEN, CDR2 SYDVKM, per germline. By sample share, this clonotype is medium-sized. What it recognizes is unknown. This beta chain turned up in a library designed for alpha chains; as an off-target read, its abundance says little.

This clonotype was obtained from a female donor with early-stage non-small cell lung cancer. The chain combines TRBV28 with TRBJ1-3; 8 nucleotides line up with TRBD1. The sample was lung tumor tissue, taken at surgery. This CDR3 reads CASSRVTGGSGNTIYF. CDR3 coding DNA: TGTGCCAGCAGCCGAGTTACAGGGGGCTCTGGAAACACCATATATTTT.